The rows below give T cell receptor beta chains drawn from one sample of a study of cytomegalovirus exposure and HLA in healthy donors. Libraries were prepared by immunoSEQ multiplex PCR; TCRdb keeps only in-frame clonotypes and omits some of them. The data contain 150,000 to 200,000 clones, more than 9.5% of them singletons. The sample consisted of PBMCs. All receptors derive from a man aged 45-65 years in good health and CMV-seropositive. CDR3s include the opening cysteine and the closing phenylalanine or tryptophan. A D gene is named only where the DNA matches it firmly. The size field is filled for only some rows; it gives once, few, many or a size class.

>TRBV11-3|NA|TRBJ2-2|NA
CASDRGFTGELFF
TGTGCCAGCGACAGAGGTTTCACCGGGGAGCTGTTTTTT
>TRBV19|NA|TRBJ2-3|NA
CASSVQASTDTQYF
TGTGCCAGTAGTGTACAGGCTAGCACAGATACGCAGTATTTT
>TRBV6-1|few|TRBJ2-4|NA
CAAGEGTSKNIQYF
TGTGCCGCTGGTGAGGGTACGTCCAAAAACATTCAGTACTTC
>TRBV28|NA|TRBJ1-5|NA
CASSLTGRIDQPQHF
TGTGCCAGCAGTTTAACAGGGCGAATAGACCAGCCCCAGCATTTT
>TRBV6-1|few|TRBJ2-5|NA
CASSELETQYF
TGTGCCAGCAGTGAACTAGAGACCCAGTACTTC
>TRBV7-2|NA|TRBJ1-2|TRBD1
CASSYNSLQGAGGYTF
TGTGCCAGCAGCTATAACTCACTCCAGGGGGCAGGGGGCTACACCTTC
>TRBV6-5|few|TRBJ1-4|TRBD1
CASAGTANEKLFF
TGTGCCTCAGCCGGGACAGCTAATGAAAAACTGTTTTTT
>TRBV5-8|few|TRBJ1-5|TRBD1
CASSSGDRGSNQPQHF
TGTGCCAGCAGCTCCGGGGACAGGGGTAGCAATCAGCCCCAGCATTTT
>TRBV5-6|few|TRBJ1-4|NA
CASSFNGGANEKLFF
TGTGCCAGCAGCTTCAACGGGGGGGCTAATGAAAAACTGTTTTTT
>TRBV20-1|NA|TRBJ2-2|NA
CSARATGELFF
TGCAGTGCTAGAGCAACCGGGGAGCTGTTTTTT
>TRBV12-5|few|TRBJ2-5|NA
CASGKTDGGIQETQYF
TGTGCTAGTGGTAAGACGGACGGAGGGATTCAAGAGACCCAGTACTTC
>TRBV11-3|NA|TRBJ2-3|TRBD2
CASSPGTSGGKTDTQYF
TGTGCCAGCAGCCCTGGGACTAGCGGGGGGAAAACAGATACGCAGTATTTT
>TRBV27|NA|TRBJ1-2|NA
CASSSSRGRDDYGYTF
TGTGCCAGCAGTTCGTCCAGGGGAAGGGACGACTATGGCTACACCTTC
>TRBV6-1|few|TRBJ1-4|NA
CASNRVNNEKLFF
TGTGCCAGCAACAGGGTAAATAATGAAAAACTGTTTTTT
>TRBV6-1|NA|TRBJ1-6|NA
CASSEEAVLHF
TGTGCCAGCAGTGAAGAAGCGGTCCTCCACTTT
>TRBV5-1|few|TRBJ2-2|NA
CASSLGDILNGELFF
TGCGCCAGCAGCTTGGGGGACATCTTGAACGGGGAGCTGTTTTTT
>TRBV6-6|NA|TRBJ1-5|TRBD1
CASSYSRAGGNQPQHF
TGTGCCAGCAGTTACTCGAGAGCAGGGGGGAATCAGCCCCAGCATTTT
>TRBV11-3|NA|TRBJ2-7|NA
CASSLVWRSDEQYF
TGTGCCAGCAGCTTAGTGTGGAGGAGCGACGAGCAGTACTTC
>TRBV2|few|TRBJ1-1|TRBD1
CASSRAGTGGSEAFF
TGTGCCAGCAGCCGGGCCGGGACAGGGGGTTCCGAAGCTTTCTTT
>TRBV6-1|few|TRBJ2-7|TRBD1
CASSDDLDRGSYEQYF
TGTGCCAGCAGTGACGATCTGGACAGGGGTTCCTACGAGCAGTACTTC
>TRBV5-4|few|TRBJ1-6|TRBD1
CASSSGQGNSPLHF
TGTGCCAGCAGCTCGGGACAGGGAAATTCACCCCTCCACTTT
>TRBV5-4|few|TRBJ1-2|NA
CASSLTDQLSGYTF
TGTGCCAGCAGCTTGACCGACCAACTATCTGGCTACACCTTC
>TRBV5-1|few|TRBJ2-5|NA
CASSESGYQETQYF
TGCGCCAGCAGTGAGAGCGGTTACCAAGAGACCCAGTACTTC
>TRBV4-3|NA|TRBJ1-4|NA
CASSPRDSNEKLFF
TGCGCCAGCAGCCCTCGTGACAGTAATGAAAAACTGTTTTTT
>TRBV11-2|NA|TRBJ2-2|TRBD2
CASSWTSQDTGELFF
TGTGCCAGCAGCTGGACTAGCCAAGACACCGGGGAGCTGTTTTTT
>TRBV15|NA|TRBJ2-7|TRBD2
CATSRGGLAGDYEQYF
TGTGCCACCAGCAGAGGAGGACTAGCGGGGGACTACGAGCAGTACTTC
>TRBV11-3|NA|TRBJ2-3|TRBD2
CASSPRLAGADTQYF
TGTGCCAGCAGCCCCCGACTAGCGGGGGCAGATACGCAGTATTTT
>TRBV6-5|few|TRBJ2-5|NA
CASRGATAQETQYF
TGTGCCAGCAGAGGGGCGACAGCCCAAGAGACCCAGTACTTC
>TRBV5-4|NA|TRBJ2-5|TRBD1
CASSLDRGRGTQYF
TGTGCCAGCAGCTTGGACAGGGGGCGTGGGACCCAGTACTTC
>TRBV7-2|NA|TRBJ2-1|NA
CASRLTMVRYNEQFF
TGTGCCAGCAGACTAACAATGGTCCGATACAATGAGCAGTTCTTC
>TRBV25-1|few|TRBJ1-5|TRBD1
CASTGGNQPQNF
TGTGCCAGCACAGGGGGCAATCAGCCCCAGAATTTT
>TRBV18|NA|TRBJ1-1|NA
CASSPSARNTEAFF
TGTGCCAGCTCACCTAGTGCTAGGAACACTGAAGCTTTCTTT
>TRBV18|few|TRBJ1-2|TRBD1
CASSPSWDSILTDQVHGYTF
TGTGCCAGCTCACCGTCCTGGGACAGCATCCTCACCGACCAGGTACATGGCTACACCTTC
>TRBV27|few|TRBJ1-3|NA
CASSLSSPGSGNTIYF
TGTGCCAGCAGTTTATCCTCCCCGGGGTCTGGAAACACCATATATTTT
>TRBV13|few|TRBJ2-5|TRBD2
CASSLVGRGEETQYF
TGTGCCAGCAGCTTAGTGGGTCGGGGGGAGGAGACCCAGTACTTC
>TRBV29-1|NA|TRBJ2-1|TRBD1
CSVDGTGQFF
TGCAGCGTCGACGGGACAGGGCAGTTCTTC
>TRBV5-1|few|TRBJ2-2|NA
CASSFGLLAPNTGELFF
TGCGCCAGCAGCTTCGGCTTGCTAGCGCCGAACACCGGGGAGCTGTTTTTT
>TRBV6-5|NA|TRBJ2-3|TRBD2
CASSYAGGAPDTQYF
TGTGCCAGCAGTTACGCCGGGGGGGCCCCAGATACGCAGTATTTT
>TRBV7-9|few|TRBJ2-3|TRBD1
CASSSTGSTDTQYF
TGTGCCAGCAGCTCGACAGGGAGTACAGATACGCAGTATTTT
>TRBV19|few|TRBJ1-6|TRBD1
CASKTGGESNSPLHF
TGTGCCAGTAAGACAGGGGGCGAATCGAATTCACCCCTCCACTTT
>TRBV13|NA|TRBJ1-1|NA
CASSIGTQAFF
TGTGCCAGCAGCATCGGGACACAAGCCTTCTTT
>TRBV5-6|few|TRBJ1-1|TRBD1
CASSRRGGARTEAFF
TGTGCCAGCAGCCGGAGAGGGGGCGCTAGGACTGAAGCTTTCTTT
>TRBV7-8|few|TRBJ2-7|TRBD1
CASSSTGTGAYEQYF
TGTGCCAGCAGCTCAACCGGGACAGGGGCCTACGAGCAGTACTTC
>TRBV13|few|TRBJ2-3|NA
CASSQQRRRDGRTYTDTQYF
TGTGCCAGCAGCCAACAAAGACGGCGGGACGGCAGAACTTACACAGATACGCAGTATTTT
>TRBV19|NA|TRBJ1-1|NA
CASSRTTTGWTEAFF
TGTGCCAGTAGTAGGACTACAACGGGTTGGACTGAAGCTTTCTTT
>TRBV29-1|NA|TRBJ1-5|TRBD1
CSVQQGASQPQHF
TGCAGCGTTCAACAGGGGGCGAGTCAGCCCCAGCATTTT